This T cell receptor (beta chain) was found in a study of sequential checkpoint blockade in melanoma. Specified treatment: randomized to nivolumab then ipilimumab (arm A) or the reverse (arm B). None of the patients previously received DNA-damaging chemotherapy. Sorted cells were live CD3+CD8+, lacking CD19 and CD56, from PBMCs. Produced via immunoSEQ multiplex PCR; TCRdb's table is partial and in-frame only. The table lists 40,000 or so clones, about nine tenths of them singletons, with 9.5% to 15% in the top ten. The source is a human donor with melanoma. The input for sequencing was CD8+ T cells sorted from blood (inferred from file names), taken from a patient given nivolumab and ipilimumab in sequence.

The CDR3, as DNA: TGTGCCAGTAGTATAACACAGGGGGGGAATGAGCAGTTCTTC. It yields the protein CASSITQGGNEQFF. V is TRBV19 and J is TRBJ2-1; tentative D call: TRBD1 (8 bases). CDR3 length: 14 amino acids. V lost 2 bases and J lost 7, with 12 bases in between. CDR1 and CDR2 from the germline V gene are LNHDA and SQIVND (reference sequence).